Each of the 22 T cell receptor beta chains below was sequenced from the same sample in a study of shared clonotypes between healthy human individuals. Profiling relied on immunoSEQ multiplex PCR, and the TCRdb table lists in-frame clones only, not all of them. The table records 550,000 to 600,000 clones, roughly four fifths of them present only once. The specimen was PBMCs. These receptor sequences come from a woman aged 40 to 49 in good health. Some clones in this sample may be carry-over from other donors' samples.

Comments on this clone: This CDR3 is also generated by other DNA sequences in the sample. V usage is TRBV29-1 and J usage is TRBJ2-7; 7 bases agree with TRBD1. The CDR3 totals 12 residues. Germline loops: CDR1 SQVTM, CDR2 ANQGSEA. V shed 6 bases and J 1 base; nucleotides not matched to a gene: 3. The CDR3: CSVTGASYEQYF. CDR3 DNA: TGCAGCGTAACAGGGGCGTCCTACGAGCAGTACTTC.

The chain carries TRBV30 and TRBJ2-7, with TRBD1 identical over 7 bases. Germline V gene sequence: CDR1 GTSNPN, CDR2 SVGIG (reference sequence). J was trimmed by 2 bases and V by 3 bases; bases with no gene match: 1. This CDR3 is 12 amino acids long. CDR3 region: CAWSTGAYEQYF. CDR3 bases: TGTGCCTGGAGCACAGGGGCCTACGAGCAGTACTTC.

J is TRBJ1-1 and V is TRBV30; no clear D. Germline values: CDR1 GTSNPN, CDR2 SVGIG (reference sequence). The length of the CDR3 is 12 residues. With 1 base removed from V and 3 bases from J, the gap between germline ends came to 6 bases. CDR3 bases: TGTGCCTGGAGTGGGGTTGACACTGAAGCTTTCTTT. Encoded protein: CAWSGVDTEAFF.

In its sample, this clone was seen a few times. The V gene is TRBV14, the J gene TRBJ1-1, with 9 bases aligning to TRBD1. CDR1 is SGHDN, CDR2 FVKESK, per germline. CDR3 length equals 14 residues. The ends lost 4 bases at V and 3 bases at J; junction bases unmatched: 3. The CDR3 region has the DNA TGTGCCAGCAGCCTACAGGGGGCATACACTGAAGCTTTCTTT. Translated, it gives CASSLQGAYTEAFF.

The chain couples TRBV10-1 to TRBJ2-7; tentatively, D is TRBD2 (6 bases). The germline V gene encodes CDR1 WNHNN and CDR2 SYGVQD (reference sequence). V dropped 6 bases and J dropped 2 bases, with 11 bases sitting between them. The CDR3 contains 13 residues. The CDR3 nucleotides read TGCGCCAGCAGCCGGCGCGGGGCCTACGAGCAGTACTTC. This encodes CASSRRGAYEQYF.

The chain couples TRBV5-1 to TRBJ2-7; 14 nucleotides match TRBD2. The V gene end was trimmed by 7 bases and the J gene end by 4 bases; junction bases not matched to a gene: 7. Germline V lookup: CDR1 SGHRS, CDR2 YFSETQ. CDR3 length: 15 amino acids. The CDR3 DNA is TGCGCCAGCGGCCGGCGGACTAGCGGGGGGTACGAGCAGTACTTC. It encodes CASGRRTSGGYEQYF. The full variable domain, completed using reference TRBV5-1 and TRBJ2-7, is KAGVTQTPRYLIKTRGQQVTLSCSPISGHRSVSWYQQTPGQGLQFLFEYFSETQRNKGNFPGRFSGRQFSNSRSEMNVSTLELGDSALYLCASGRRTSGGYEQYFGPGTRLTVT.

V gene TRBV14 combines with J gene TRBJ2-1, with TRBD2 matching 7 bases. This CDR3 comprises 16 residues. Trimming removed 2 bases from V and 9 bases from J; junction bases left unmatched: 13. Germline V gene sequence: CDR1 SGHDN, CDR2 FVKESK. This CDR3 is CASSQPFGGSRAEQFF. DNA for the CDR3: TGTGCCAGCAGCCAACCCTTCGGCGGGAGTAGGGCTGAGCAGTTCTTC.

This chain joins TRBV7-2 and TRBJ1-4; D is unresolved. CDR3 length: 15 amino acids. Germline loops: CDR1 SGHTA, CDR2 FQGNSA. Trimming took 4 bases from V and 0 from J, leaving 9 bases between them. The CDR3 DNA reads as TGTGCCAGCAGCTCCATGGCAGCAACTAATGAAAAACTGTTTTTT. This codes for CASSSMAATNEKLFF.

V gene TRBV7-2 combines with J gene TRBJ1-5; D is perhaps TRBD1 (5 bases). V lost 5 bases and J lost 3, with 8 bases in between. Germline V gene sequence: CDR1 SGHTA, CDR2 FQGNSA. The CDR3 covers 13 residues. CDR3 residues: CASSGAANQPQHF. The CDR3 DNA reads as TGTGCCAGCAGCGGGGCGGCCAATCAGCCCCAGCATTTT.

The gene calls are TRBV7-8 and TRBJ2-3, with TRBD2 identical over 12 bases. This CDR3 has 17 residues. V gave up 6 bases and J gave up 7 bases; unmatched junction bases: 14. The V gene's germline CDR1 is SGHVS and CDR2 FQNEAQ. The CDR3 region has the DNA TGTGCCAGCAGGGCTAGCGGGAGGGCCGGAGGTATGAATACGCAGTATTTT. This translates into CASRASGRAGGMNTQYF.

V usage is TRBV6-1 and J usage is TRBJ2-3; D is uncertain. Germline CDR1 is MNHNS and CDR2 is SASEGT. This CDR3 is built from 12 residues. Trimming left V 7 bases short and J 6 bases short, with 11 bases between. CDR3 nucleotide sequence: TGTGCCAGCAACTTCCTGGGGGATACGCAGTATTTT. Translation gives CASNFLGDTQYF.

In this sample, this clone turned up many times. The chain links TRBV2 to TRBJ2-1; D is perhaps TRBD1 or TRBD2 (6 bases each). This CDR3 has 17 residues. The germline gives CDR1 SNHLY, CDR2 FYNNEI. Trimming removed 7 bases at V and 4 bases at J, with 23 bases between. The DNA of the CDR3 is TGTGCCAGCATGGAGGGGGTTAGGTCCTTAGTTTACAATGAGCAGTTCTTC. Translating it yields CASMEGVRSLVYNEQFF.

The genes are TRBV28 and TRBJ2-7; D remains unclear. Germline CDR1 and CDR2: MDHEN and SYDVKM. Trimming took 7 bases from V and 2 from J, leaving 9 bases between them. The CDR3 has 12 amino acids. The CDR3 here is CASNIRTYEQYF. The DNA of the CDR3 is TGTGCCAGCAACATACGGACCTACGAGCAGTACTTC.

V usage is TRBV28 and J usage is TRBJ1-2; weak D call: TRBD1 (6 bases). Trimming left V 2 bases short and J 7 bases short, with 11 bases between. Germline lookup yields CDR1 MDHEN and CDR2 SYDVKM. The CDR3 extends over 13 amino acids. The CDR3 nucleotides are TGTGCCAGCAGTTTAATCGCAGGGGCTGGCTACACCTTC. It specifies CASSLIAGAGYTF.

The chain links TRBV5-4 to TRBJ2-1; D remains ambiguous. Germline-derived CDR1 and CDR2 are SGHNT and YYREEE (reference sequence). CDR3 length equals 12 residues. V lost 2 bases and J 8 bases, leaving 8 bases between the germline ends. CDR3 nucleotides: TGTGCCAGCAGCTTACGGTATGATGAGCAGTTCTTC. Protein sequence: CASSLRYDEQFF.

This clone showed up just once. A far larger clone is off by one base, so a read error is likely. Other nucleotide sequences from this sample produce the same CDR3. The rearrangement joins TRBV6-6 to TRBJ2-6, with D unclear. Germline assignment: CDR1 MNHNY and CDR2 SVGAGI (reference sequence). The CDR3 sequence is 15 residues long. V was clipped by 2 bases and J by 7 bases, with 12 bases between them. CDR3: CASSYTSAGANVLTF. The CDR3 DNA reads TGTGCCAGCAGTTACACAAGTGCCGGTGCCAACGTCCTGACTTTC.

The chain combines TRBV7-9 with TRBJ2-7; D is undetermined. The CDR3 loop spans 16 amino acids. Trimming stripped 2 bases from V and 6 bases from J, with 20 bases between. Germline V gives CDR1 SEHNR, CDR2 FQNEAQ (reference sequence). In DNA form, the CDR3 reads TGTGCCAGCAGCTTATTGACGACACCCGTCCCAAGCGAGCAGTACTTC. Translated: CASSLLTTPVPSEQYF.

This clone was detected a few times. The CDR3 nucleotides are TGTGCCAGCAGTCCCTGGGGAAGGGAGCTGTTTTTT. It translates to CASSPWGRELFF. The chain links TRBV6-5 to TRBJ2-2; the D is unclear. Looked up from germline, CDR1 is MNHEY and CDR2 is SVGAGI. Trimming pared 5 bases from V and 9 bases from J, leaving 10 bases between. This CDR3 has 12 amino acids.

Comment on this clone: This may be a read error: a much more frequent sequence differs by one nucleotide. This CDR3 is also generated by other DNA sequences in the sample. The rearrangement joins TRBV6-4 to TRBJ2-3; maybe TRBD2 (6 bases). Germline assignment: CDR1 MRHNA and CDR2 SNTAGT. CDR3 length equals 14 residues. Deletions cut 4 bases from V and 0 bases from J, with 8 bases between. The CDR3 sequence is CASSVSGSTDTQYF. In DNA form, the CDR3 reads TGTGCCAGCAGTGTCAGCGGGAGCACAGATACGCAGTATTTT.

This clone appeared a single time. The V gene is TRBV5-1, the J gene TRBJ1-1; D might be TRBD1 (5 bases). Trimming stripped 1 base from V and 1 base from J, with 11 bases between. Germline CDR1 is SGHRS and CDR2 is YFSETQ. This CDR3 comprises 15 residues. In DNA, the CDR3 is TGCGCCAGCAGCTTGTGGGGGATCCAGAACACTGAAGCTTTCTTT. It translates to CASSLWGIQNTEAFF.

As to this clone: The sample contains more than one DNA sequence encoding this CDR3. CDR3 sequence reads: CAWSMESTSPLHF. CDR3 coding DNA: TGTGCCTGGAGTATGGAGTCTACCTCACCCCTCCACTTT. The chain links TRBV30 to TRBJ1-6; no clear D. Germline values: CDR1 GTSNPN, CDR2 SVGIG (reference sequence). The CDR3 length is 13 residues. V was shortened by 2 bases and J by 10 bases, with 12 bases between the two germline ends.

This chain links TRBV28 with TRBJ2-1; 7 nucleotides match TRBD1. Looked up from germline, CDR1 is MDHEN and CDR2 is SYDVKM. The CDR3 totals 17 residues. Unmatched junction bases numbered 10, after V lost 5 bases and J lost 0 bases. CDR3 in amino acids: CASSDLLTGHSYNEQFF. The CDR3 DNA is TGTGCCAGCAGTGACCTCTTGACAGGGCACTCCTACAATGAGCAGTTCTTC.